These 5 T cell receptor beta chains share one sample of origin, sequenced in a study of T-cell reconstitution after alpha-beta-depleted transplantation in children. TCRbeta library construction was performed incorporating unique molecular identifiers. One entry per CDR3 protein results from TCRdb running MiXCR on the PCR reads. The repertoire holds about 640,000 distinct CDR3 sequences, with over 10% as singletons. This specimen was PBMCs, mostly from graft donor cells, taken 360 days after TCRalphabeta/CD19-depleted stem cell transplant. These receptors were obtained from a male patient under 18 who had a stem cell transplant for acute myeloid leukemia, so the T cells may come from the graft donor.

Only a few counts were recorded for this clonotype. The genes are TRBV15 and TRBJ2-7, with a possible D match to TRBD2 (6 bases). CDR1 is LNHNV, CDR2 YYDKDF, per germline (reference sequence). V gave up 4 bases and J gave up 3 bases, with 16 bases separating them. This CDR3 spans 15 amino acids. In DNA form, the CDR3 reads TGTGCCACCAGCACGACGATCGGTAGCGGCTACGAGCAGTACTTC. Translated: CATSTTIGSGYEQYF.

This clonotype was detected only a few times. The rearrangement uses TRBV12-3 or TRBV12-4 and TRBJ2-7; TRBD1 is a possible D gene (5 bases). V lost 3 bases and J lost 5, with 20 bases in between. CDR3 size: 16 residues. CDR3 coding DNA: TGTGCCAGCAGTTTTTGGGTATTGGACATCCTAAACGAGCAGTACTTC. Its translation is CASSFWVLDILNEQYF.

The chain carries TRBV7-9 and TRBJ2-7; unclear D gene. Germline CDR1 is SEHNR and CDR2 is FQNEAQ (reference sequence). CDR3 length equals 12 residues. Trimming removed 7 bases from V and 1 base from J, with 8 bases in between. The CDR3 sequence: CASTETSYEQYF. The DNA for the CDR3 is TGTGCCAGCACTGAGACTTCCTACGAGCAGTACTTC.

The chain is built from TRBV5-1 and TRBJ2-7; either TRBD1 or TRBD2 may supply D (5 bases each). V was cut by 4 bases and J by 0 bases, with 20 bases left in between. The germline gives CDR1 SGHRS, CDR2 YFSETQ. The CDR3 is 17 amino acids. CDR3 nucleotides: TGCGCCAGCAGCCGAAAAGGGACCCTTCAAAGCTCCTACGAGCAGTACTTC. Its translation: CASSRKGTLQSSYEQYF.

The chain joins TRBV7-2 to TRBJ2-5; the match to TRBD2 covers 7 bases. CDR1 is SGHTA and CDR2 is FQGNSA in the germline V gene. With V trimmed by 3 bases and J by 5 bases, 9 bases remained unmatched. This CDR3 is 15 amino acids long. CDR3 sequence: CASSFSPGGLETQYF. The DNA of the CDR3 is TGTGCCAGCAGCTTTTCGCCCGGGGGGTTGGAGACCCAGTACTTC. Supplemented by reference TRBV7-2 and TRBJ2-5, the full variable domain reads GAGVSQSPSNKVTEKGKDVELRCDPISGHTALYWYRQSLGQGLEFLIYFQGNSAPDKSGLPSDRFSAERTGGSVSTLTIQRTQQEDSAVYLCASSFSPGGLETQYFGPGTRLLVL.